The 10 T cell receptor beta chains listed next were all sequenced from one sample in a study of blood T cell repertoires in COVID-19. Assay used: immunoSEQ multiplex PCR; TCRdb lists only in-frame clones, some missing. The table shows under 90,000 clones, with roughly nine tenths occurring only once. The sample was peripheral blood. These receptors were collected from a man between 35 and 55 years old with COVID-19, enrolled during active disease.

This chain joins TRBV24-1 and TRBJ2-2; maybe TRBD2 (6 bases). The V and J ends lost 4 bases and 4 bases respectively, with 9 bases between them. The CDR3 has 14 residues. Germline V gene data show CDR1 as KGHDR and CDR2 as SFDVKD. The CDR3 loop reads CATSDPTSTGELFF. CDR3 nucleotides: TGTGCCACCAGTGACCCGACTAGCACCGGGGAGCTGTTTTTT.

V is TRBV19 and J is TRBJ1-4; D gene unclear. CDR3 length: 14 amino acids. The ends were cut back, 2 bases at V and 2 bases at J, with 6 bases in the middle. Per the germline V gene, CDR1 is LNHDA and CDR2 is SQIVND (reference sequence). Written as DNA, the CDR3 is TGTGCCAGTAGTATAACATCGACTAATGAAAAACTGTTTTTT. This encodes CASSITSTNEKLFF.

V and J are TRBV3-1 (or the pseudogene TRBV3-2) and TRBJ2-7, with TRBD2 matching over 10 bases. CDR1 and CDR2 from the germline V gene are LGHDT and YNNKEL (reference sequence). V dropped 1 base and J dropped 0; count of bases not matched to a gene: 0. The CDR3 contains 15 residues. The CDR3 loop is CASSQASGSSYEQYF. The CDR3 region has the DNA TGTGCCAGCAGCCAAGCTAGCGGGAGCTCCTACGAGCAGTACTTC.

The chain joins TRBV6-2 or TRBV6-3 to TRBJ2-3, with 8 bases matching TRBD2. Germline CDR1 is MNHEY and CDR2 is SVGEGT. After removal of 0 bases from V and 4 bases from J, the junction contained 6 bases not matched to a gene. There are 16 residues in the CDR3. Here the CDR3 reads CASSYSVAGMADTQYF. In DNA form, the CDR3 reads TGTGCCAGCAGTTACTCGGTAGCGGGGATGGCAGATACGCAGTATTTT.

CDR3 coding DNA: TGTGCCACCAGCGTTAATACAGTAACCCAAGAGACCCAGTACTTC. This codes for CATSVNTVTQETQYF. This rearrangement joins TRBV15 to TRBJ2-5, with D unclear. Germline V CDR1 and CDR2: LNHNV, YYDKDF (reference sequence). CDR3 length: 15 amino acids. V lost 5 bases to trimming and J lost 1 base, with 14 bases between them.

This chain uses TRBV2 with TRBJ2-7; D is ambiguous. There are 13 residues in the CDR3. V gave up 7 bases and J gave up 2 bases, with 12 bases separating them. CDR1 is SNHLY, CDR2 FYNNEI, per germline. CDR3 loop: CASMDSGPYEQYF. Written as DNA, the CDR3 is TGTGCCAGCATGGATAGTGGGCCCTACGAGCAGTACTTC. Full variable domain (rest looked up from reference TRBV2 and TRBJ2-7): EPEVTQTPSHQVTQMGQEVILRCVPISNHLYFYWYRQILGQKVEFLVSFYNNEISEKSEIFDDQFSVERPDGSNFTLKIRSTKLEDSAMYFCASMDSGPYEQYFGPGTRLTVT.

This chain connects TRBV5-1 to TRBJ2-1; the D is unclear. The V end was cut by 0 bases, the J end by 10 bases, with 17 bases between. The CDR3 sequence is 15 residues long. In germline, CDR1 is SGHRS, CDR2 YFSETQ. For the CDR3, the DNA is TGCGCCAGCAGCTTGGTCTCGCTTGCTGGTCGGGAGCAGTTCTTC. Residues: CASSLVSLAGREQFF.

This chain connects TRBV6-5 to TRBJ1-2, with D maybe TRBD1 (5 bases). Germline V gene lookup returns CDR1 MNHEY and CDR2 SVGAGI. CDR3 size: 14 residues. V was shortened by 6 bases and J by 0 bases, with 11 bases between the two germline ends. DNA for the CDR3: TGTGCCAGCAGGGTGGGGGGGGCTAACTATGGCTACACCTTC. The encoded protein is CASRVGGANYGYTF.

V usage is TRBV18 and J usage is TRBJ2-5; D is ambiguous. V lost 5 bases and J lost 8, with 21 bases in between. The CDR3 extends over 15 amino acids. CDR1 is KGHSH and CDR2 is LQKENI in the germline V gene. The CDR3 spells CASSSIIVEVETQYF. CDR3 coding DNA: TGTGCCAGCTCATCAATAATAGTAGAAGTCGAAACCCAGTACTTC.

This chain connects TRBV6-5 to TRBJ1-1, with D tentatively TRBD1 (5 bases). This CDR3 contains 14 residues. V lost 2 bases to trimming and J lost 4 bases, with 11 bases between them. Germline assignment: CDR1 MNHEY and CDR2 SVGAGI. Here the CDR3 reads CASSYNRRSTEAFF. For the CDR3, the DNA is TGTGCCAGCAGTTACAACAGGCGAAGCACTGAAGCTTTCTTT.